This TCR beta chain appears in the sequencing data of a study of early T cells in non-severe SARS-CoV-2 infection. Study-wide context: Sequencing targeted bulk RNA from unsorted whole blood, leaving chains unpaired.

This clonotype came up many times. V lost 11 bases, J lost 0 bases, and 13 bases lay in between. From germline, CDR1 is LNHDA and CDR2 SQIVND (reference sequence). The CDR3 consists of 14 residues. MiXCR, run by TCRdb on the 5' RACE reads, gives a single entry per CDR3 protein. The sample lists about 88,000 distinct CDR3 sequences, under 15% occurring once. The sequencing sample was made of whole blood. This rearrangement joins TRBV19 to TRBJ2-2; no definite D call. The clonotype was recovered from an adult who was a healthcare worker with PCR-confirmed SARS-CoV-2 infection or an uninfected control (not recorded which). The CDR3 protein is CASRGGTNTGELFF. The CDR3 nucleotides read TGTGCCTCTAGAGGTGGGACGAACACCGGGGAGCTGTTTTTT.